This TCR beta chain is drawn from a study of T-cell memory formation after mild COVID-19. TCRdb independently ran MiXCR on the 5' RACE reads; one entry per CDR3 protein. The table includes 400,000 to 500,000 distinct CDR3 sequences, 20% detected once. The germline V gene encodes CDR1 LGHDT and CDR2 YNNKEL (reference sequence). This CDR3 region has 13 residues. Trimming took off 4 bases at V and 2 bases at J, with 7 bases between the two ends. The receptor comes from an adult woman who had mild COVID-19 (a few samples of this study predate the infection). Cell type and time point are not known. Sequencing was carried out using PBMCs or a T cell subset sorted from them (not recorded which). The J gene is TRBJ2-3, the V gene TRBV3-1; D gene unclear. DNA for the CDR3: TGTGCCAGCAGCCGGCAGACCACAGATACGCAGTATTTT. Translation: CASSRQTTDTQYF.